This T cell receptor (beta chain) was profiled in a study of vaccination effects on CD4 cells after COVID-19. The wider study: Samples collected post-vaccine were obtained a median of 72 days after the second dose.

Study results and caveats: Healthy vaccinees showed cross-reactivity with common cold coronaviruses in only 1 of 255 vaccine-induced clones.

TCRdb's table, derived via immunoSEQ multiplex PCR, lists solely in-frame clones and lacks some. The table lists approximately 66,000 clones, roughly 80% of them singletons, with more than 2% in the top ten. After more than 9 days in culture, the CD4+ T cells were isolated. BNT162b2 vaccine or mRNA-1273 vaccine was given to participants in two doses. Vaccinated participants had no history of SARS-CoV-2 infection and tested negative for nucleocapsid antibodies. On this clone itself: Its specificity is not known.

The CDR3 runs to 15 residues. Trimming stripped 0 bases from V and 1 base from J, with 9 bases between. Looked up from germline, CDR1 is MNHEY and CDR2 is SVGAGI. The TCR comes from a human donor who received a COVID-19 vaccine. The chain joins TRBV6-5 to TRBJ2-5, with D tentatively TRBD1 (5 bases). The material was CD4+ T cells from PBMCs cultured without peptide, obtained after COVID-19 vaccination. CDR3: CASSYSVQGQETQYF. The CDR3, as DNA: TGTGCCAGCAGTTACTCGGTCCAGGGCCAAGAGACCCAGTACTTC.